The entry that follows covers one T cell receptor beta chain sequence. These data belong to a study of shared clonotypes between healthy human individuals. Germline V gene lookup returns CDR1 SGDLS and CDR2 YYNGEE. The V and J ends lost 1 base and 0 bases respectively, with 11 bases between them. The CDR3 spans 16 residues. A split of CD4+ cells into CD45RA+ naive and CD45RA-negative memory subsets was performed. Deep was the level at which the assay was run. Sequencing was performed with immunoSEQ multiplex PCR; in TCRdb, only in-frame clones are kept and a portion is missing. In the table there are a few hundred thousand clones, 95% to 98% of which are singletons.

Material for sequencing was naive CD4+ T cells sorted from blood. Subset reported: CD45RA+ positively selected. The receptor was derived from a woman aged 25-40 years in good health. The chain links TRBV9 to TRBJ2-1; the D gene is possibly TRBD2 (5 bases). The CDR3: CASSVFGRVSYNEQFF. Written as DNA, the CDR3 is TGTGCCAGCAGCGTATTTGGGAGAGTCTCCTACAATGAGCAGTTCTTC. The full variable domain, in which reference TRBV9 and TRBJ2-1 provide the parts outside the CDR3, is DSGVTQTPKHLITATGQRVTLRCSPRSGDLSVYWYQQSLDQGLQFLIQYYNGEERAKGNILERFSAQQFPDLHSELNLSSLELGDSALYFCASSVFGRVSYNEQFFGPGTRLTVL.